This T cell receptor beta chain was retrieved from a study of blood T cell repertoires in COVID-19. Germline values: CDR1 KGHSH, CDR2 LQKENI. V trimming: 3 bases; J trimming: 0 bases; junction bases outside the gene matches: 4. This CDR3 has 15 amino acids. TCRdb's table, derived via immunoSEQ multiplex PCR, lists solely in-frame clones and lacks some. The sample comprises about 300,000 clones, around 86% of which are singletons, and about 4.1% rests with the top ten. The V and J genes are TRBV18 and TRBJ1-2; 7 bases are shared with TRBD1. This sequence was found in a man under 40 who had recovered from COVID-19. The specimen was PBMCs or T cells enriched from blood (not recorded which). In DNA, the CDR3 is TGTGCCAGCTCACCCGCGGGACAGTCTAACTATGGCTACACCTTC. Translating gives CASSPAGQSNYGYTF.